This TCR delta chain was sequenced in a study of gamma-delta T cells after stem cell transplantation. TCRdb reanalyzed the RT-PCR reads using CATT. Here the sample spans roughly 2,500 delta-chain clones, more than 20% being singletons. Comment on this clone: This likely came from a read error, as a far larger clone is one base away. Other DNA sequences within the sample encode an identical CDR3.

The sample was gamma-delta T cells. This receptor was obtained from a human donor. It is not recorded whose cells these are; they may come from a transplant donor.

CDR3 nucleotide sequence: TGTGCCTGCGACTGGGGGATACGAAACACCGATAAACTCATCTTT. This sequence encodes CACDWGIRNTDKLIF. The V gene is TRDV2, the J gene TRDJ1, with 13 positions matching TRDD3. This CDR3 spans 15 amino acids. The germline V gene encodes CDR1 GEAIGNYY and CDR2 EKD. V was clipped by 7 bases and J by 0 bases; unmatched bases: 4.